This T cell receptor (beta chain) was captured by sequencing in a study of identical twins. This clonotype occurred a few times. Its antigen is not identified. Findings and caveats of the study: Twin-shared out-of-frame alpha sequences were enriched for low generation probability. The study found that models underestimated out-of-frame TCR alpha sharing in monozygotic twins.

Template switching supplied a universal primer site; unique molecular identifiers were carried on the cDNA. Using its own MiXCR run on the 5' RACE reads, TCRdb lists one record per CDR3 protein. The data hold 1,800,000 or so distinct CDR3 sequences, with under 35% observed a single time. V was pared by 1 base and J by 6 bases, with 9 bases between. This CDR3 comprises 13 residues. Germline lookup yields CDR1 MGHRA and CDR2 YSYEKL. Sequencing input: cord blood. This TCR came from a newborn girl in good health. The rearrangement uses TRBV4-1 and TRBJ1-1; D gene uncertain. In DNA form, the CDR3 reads TGCGCCAGCAGCCAAGTTTTTACAGCTGAAGCTTTCTTT. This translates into CASSQVFTAEAFF.